Listed below are T cell receptor beta chains from one sample, sequenced in a study of somatic mutations in cytotoxic T cells in rheumatoid arthritis. The table came from immunoSEQ multiplex PCR; TCRdb's copy has only in-frame clones and leaves some out. The table has approximately 17,000 clones, about four fifths seen once. Sequenced input: CD8+ T cells sorted from blood. Every receptor here comes from an adult with rheumatoid arthritis. Each CDR3 is given without its conserved first and last residue.

v_call: TRBV7-9; j_call: TRBJ2-1; cdr3_length: 13; cdr3_aa: ASSSPRGALDEQF
v_call: TRBV29-1; j_call: TRBJ2-7; cdr3_length: 10; cdr3_aa: SVEAGGGEQY
v_call: TRBV15; j_call: TRBJ1-2; cdr3_length: 12; cdr3_aa: ATSRDRRGSGYT
v_call: TRBV7-9; j_call: TRBJ2-3; cdr3_length: 17; cdr3_aa: ASGKRDTLAGGPTDTQY
v_call: TRBV11-2; j_call: TRBJ2-7; cdr3_length: 13; cdr3_aa: ASSLTPASHYEQY
v_call: TRBV27; j_call: TRBJ2-7; cdr3_length: 15; cdr3_aa: ASSLSPTSGSPYEQY
v_call: TRBV5-4; j_call: TRBJ2-5; cdr3_length: 11; cdr3_aa: ASSLDGQETQY
v_call: TRBV4-3; j_call: TRBJ2-5; cdr3_length: 13; cdr3_aa: ASSQEIVEAETQY
v_call: TRBV4-3; j_call: TRBJ2-7; cdr3_length: 13; cdr3_aa: ASSQDRARHYEQY
v_call: TRBV27; j_call: TRBJ2-1; cdr3_length: 14; cdr3_aa: ASSREGPSSYNEQF
v_call: TRBV10-3; j_call: TRBJ1-3; cdr3_length: 15; cdr3_aa: AISDGQIKSSGNTIY
v_call: TRBV11-3; j_call: TRBJ1-2; cdr3_length: 11; cdr3_aa: ASSLDRENGYT
v_call: TRBV10-3; j_call: TRBJ1-1; cdr3_length: 16; cdr3_aa: AISEGPPFQIGGTEAF
v_call: TRBV6-4; j_call: TRBJ1-1; cdr3_length: 13; cdr3_aa: ASSDSGPRSKWAF
v_call: TRBV29-1; j_call: TRBJ2-1; cdr3_length: 12; cdr3_aa: STSDPSSYNEQF
v_call: TRBV19; j_call: TRBJ1-2; cdr3_length: 16; cdr3_aa: ASTVTGTGPVSSYGYT
v_call: TRBV4-3; j_call: TRBJ1-3; cdr3_length: 14; cdr3_aa: ASSHRGTAPGNTIY
v_call: TRBV14; j_call: TRBJ1-3; cdr3_length: 11; cdr3_aa: ASSLLPGNTIY
v_call: TRBV6-5; j_call: TRBJ2-7; cdr3_length: 12; cdr3_aa: ASTAGSRTYEQY
v_call: TRBV7-3; j_call: TRBJ2-2; cdr3_length: 15; cdr3_aa: ASSLSSGKMNTGELF
v_call: TRBV27; j_call: TRBJ1-1; cdr3_length: 14; cdr3_aa: ASSSPRAGQHAEAF
v_call: TRBV27; j_call: TRBJ2-3; cdr3_length: 14; cdr3_aa: ASSSLGLAQTDTQY
v_call: TRBV19; j_call: TRBJ1-2; cdr3_length: 12; cdr3_aa: ASSIPPALEGYT